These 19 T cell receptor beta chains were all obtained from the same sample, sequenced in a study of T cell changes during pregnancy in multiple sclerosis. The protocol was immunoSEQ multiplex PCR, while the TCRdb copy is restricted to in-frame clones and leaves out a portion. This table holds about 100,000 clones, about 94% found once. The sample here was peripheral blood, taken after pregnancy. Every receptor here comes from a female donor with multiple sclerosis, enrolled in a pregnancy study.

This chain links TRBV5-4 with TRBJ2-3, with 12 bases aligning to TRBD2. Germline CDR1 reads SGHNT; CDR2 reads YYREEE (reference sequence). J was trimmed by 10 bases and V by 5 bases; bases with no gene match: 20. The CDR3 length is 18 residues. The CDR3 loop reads CASSLSGWGKLAGGPQYF. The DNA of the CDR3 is TGTGCCAGCAGTCTATCAGGATGGGGAAAACTAGCGGGAGGCCCGCAGTATTTT.

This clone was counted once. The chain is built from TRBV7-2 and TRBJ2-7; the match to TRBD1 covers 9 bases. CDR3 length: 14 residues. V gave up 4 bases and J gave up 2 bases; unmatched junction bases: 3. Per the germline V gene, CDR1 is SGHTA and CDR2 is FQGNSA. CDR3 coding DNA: TGTGCCAGCAGCTCCACAGGGGGCCCCTACGAGCAGTACTTC. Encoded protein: CASSSTGGPYEQYF. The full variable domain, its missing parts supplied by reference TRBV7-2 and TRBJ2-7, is GAGVSQSPSNKVTEKGKDVELRCDPISGHTALYWYRQSLGQGLEFLIYFQGNSAPDKSGLPSDRFSAERTGGSVSTLTIQRTQQEDSAVYLCASSSTGGPYEQYFGPGTRLTVT.

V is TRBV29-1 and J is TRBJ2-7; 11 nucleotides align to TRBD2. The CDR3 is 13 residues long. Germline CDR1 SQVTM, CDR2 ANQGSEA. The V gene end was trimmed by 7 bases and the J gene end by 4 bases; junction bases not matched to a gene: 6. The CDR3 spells CSASTSGGYEQYF. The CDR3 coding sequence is TGCAGCGCCTCTACTAGCGGGGGTTACGAGCAGTACTTC.

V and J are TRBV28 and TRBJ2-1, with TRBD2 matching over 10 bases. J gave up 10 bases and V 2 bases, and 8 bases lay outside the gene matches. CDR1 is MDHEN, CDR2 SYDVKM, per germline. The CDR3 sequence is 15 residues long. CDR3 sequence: CASSLLSGRALEQFF. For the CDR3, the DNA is TGTGCCAGCAGTTTACTCAGCGGGAGGGCCTTAGAGCAGTTCTTC.

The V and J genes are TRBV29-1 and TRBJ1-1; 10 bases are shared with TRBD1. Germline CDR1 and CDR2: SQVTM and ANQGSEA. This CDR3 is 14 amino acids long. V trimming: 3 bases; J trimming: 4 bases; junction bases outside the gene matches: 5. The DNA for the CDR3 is TGCAGCGTTGACGGACAGGGGGTGGGCACTGAAGCTTTCTTT. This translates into CSVDGQGVGTEAFF.

The CDR3 loop reads CASSVDLGAAQQFF. CDR3 nucleotide sequence: TGTGCCAGCAGCGTAGACTTGGGGGCCGCGCAGCAGTTCTTC. The chain couples TRBV9 to TRBJ2-1, with a tentative D call TRBD1 (6 bases). V lost 0 bases to trimming and J lost 11 bases, with 15 bases between them. In germline, CDR1 is SGDLS, CDR2 YYNGEE. This CDR3 has 14 amino acids.

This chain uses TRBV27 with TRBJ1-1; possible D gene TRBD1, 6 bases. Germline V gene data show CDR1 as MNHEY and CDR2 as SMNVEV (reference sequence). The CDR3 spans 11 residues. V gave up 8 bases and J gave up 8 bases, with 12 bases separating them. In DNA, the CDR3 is TGTGCCAGCGGTAGGGGGTTGGAAGCTTTCTTT. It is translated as CASGRGLEAFF.

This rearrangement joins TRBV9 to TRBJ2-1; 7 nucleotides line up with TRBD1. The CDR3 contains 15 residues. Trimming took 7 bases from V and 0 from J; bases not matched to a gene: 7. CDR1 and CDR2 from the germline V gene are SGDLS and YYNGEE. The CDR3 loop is CASPLTGVSYNEQFF. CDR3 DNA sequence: TGTGCCAGCCCCTTAACAGGGGTCTCCTACAATGAGCAGTTCTTC.

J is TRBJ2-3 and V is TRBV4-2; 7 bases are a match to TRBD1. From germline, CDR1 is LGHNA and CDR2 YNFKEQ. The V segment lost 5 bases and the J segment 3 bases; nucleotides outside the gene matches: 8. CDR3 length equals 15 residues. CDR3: CASSDQTGPTDTQYF. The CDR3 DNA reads TGTGCCAGCAGCGATCAGACAGGGCCAACAGATACGCAGTATTTT.

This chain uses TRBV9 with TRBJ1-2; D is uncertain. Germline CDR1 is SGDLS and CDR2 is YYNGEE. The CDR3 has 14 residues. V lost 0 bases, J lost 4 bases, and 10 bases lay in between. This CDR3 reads CASSVGQSPYGYTF. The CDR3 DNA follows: TGTGCCAGCAGCGTAGGGCAGTCCCCCTATGGCTACACCTTC.

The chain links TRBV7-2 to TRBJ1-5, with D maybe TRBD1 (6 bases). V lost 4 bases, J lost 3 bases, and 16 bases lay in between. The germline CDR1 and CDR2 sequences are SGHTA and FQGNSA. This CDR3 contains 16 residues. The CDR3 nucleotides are TGTGCCAGCAGCTCCCGGACAGCAAACTCCAATCAGCCCCAGCATTTT. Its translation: CASSSRTANSNQPQHF.

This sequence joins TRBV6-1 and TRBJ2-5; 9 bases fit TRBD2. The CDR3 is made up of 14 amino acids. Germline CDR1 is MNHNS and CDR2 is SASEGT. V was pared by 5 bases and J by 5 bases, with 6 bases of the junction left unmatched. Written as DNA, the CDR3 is TGTGCCAGCAGTCTGGGACTAGCCGAGGAGACCCAGTACTTC. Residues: CASSLGLAEETQYF.

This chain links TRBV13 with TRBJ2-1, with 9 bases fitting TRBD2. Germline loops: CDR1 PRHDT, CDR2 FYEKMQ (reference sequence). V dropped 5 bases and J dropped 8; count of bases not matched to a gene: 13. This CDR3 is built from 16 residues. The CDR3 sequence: CASSLPLSGSSHEQFF. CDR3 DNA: TGTGCCAGCAGCCTCCCACTTAGCGGGAGTTCCCATGAGCAGTTCTTC. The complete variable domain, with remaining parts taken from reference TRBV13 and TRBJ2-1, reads AAGVIQSPRHLIKEKRETATLKCYPIPRHDTVYWYQQGPGQDPQFLISFYEKMQSDKGSIPDRFSAQQFSDYHSELNMSSLELGDSALYFCASSLPLSGSSHEQFFGPGTRLTVL.

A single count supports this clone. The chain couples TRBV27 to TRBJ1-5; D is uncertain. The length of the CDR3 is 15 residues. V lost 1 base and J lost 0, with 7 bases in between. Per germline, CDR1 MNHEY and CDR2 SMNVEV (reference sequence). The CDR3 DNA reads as TGTGCCAGCAGTTTATACGGGTATAGCAATCAGCCCCAGCATTTT. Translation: CASSLYGYSNQPQHF.

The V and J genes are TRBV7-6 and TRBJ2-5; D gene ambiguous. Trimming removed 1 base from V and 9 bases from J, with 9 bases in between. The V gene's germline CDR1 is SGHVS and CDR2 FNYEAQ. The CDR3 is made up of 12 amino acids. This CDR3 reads CASSLVTQAQYF. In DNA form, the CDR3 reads TGTGCCAGCAGCTTAGTTACCCAGGCCCAGTACTTC. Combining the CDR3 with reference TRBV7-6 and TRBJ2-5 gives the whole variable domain GAGVSQSPRYKVTKRGQDVALRCDPISGHVSLYWYRQALGQGPEFLTYFNYEAQQDKSGLPNDRFSAERPEGSISTLTIQRTEQRDSAMYRCASSLVTQAQYFGPGTRLLVL.

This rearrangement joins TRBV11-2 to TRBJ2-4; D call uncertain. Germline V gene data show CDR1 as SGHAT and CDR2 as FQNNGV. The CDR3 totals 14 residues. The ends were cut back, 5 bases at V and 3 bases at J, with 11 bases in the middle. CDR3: CASSHTAIKNIQYF. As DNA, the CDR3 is TGTGCCAGCAGCCATACAGCTATCAAAAACATTCAGTACTTC.

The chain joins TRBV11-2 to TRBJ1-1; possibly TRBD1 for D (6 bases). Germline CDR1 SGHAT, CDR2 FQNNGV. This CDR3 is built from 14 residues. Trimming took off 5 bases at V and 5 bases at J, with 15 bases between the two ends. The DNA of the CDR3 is TGTGCCAGCAGCGCTACAGGGTCTGATACTGAAGCTTTCTTT. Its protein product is CASSATGSDTEAFF.

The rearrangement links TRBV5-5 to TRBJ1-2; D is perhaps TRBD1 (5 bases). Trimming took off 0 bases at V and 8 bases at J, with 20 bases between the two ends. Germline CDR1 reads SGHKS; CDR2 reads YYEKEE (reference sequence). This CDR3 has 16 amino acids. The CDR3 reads CASSLAASTASEGYTF. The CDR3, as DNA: TGTGCCAGCAGCTTGGCCGCCTCGACAGCGTCGGAGGGCTACACCTTC.

Here the CDR3 reads CASSEGAVSYEQYF. Here the CDR3 DNA reads TGTGCCAGCAGCGAGGGGGCCGTTAGCTACGAGCAGTACTTC. The chain is built from TRBV9 and TRBJ2-7, with 7 bases aligning to TRBD1. The CDR3 sequence is 14 residues long. Germline V gene data show CDR1 as SGDLS and CDR2 as YYNGEE. J gave up 3 bases and V 3 bases, and 6 bases lay outside the gene matches.